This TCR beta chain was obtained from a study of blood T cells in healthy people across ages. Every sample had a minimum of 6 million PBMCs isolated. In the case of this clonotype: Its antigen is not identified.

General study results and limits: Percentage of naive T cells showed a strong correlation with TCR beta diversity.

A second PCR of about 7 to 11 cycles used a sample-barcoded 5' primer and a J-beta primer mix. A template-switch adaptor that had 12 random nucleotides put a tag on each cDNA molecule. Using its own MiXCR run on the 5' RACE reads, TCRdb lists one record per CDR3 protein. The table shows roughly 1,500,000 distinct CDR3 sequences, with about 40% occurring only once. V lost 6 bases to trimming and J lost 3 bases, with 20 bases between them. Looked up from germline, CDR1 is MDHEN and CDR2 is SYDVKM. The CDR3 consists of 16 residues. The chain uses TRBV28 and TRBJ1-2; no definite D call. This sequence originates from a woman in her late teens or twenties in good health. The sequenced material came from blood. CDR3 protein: CASSLETLAVDYGYTF. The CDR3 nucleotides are TGTGCCAGCAGCTTGGAAACTCTCGCCGTGGACTATGGCTACACCTTC.